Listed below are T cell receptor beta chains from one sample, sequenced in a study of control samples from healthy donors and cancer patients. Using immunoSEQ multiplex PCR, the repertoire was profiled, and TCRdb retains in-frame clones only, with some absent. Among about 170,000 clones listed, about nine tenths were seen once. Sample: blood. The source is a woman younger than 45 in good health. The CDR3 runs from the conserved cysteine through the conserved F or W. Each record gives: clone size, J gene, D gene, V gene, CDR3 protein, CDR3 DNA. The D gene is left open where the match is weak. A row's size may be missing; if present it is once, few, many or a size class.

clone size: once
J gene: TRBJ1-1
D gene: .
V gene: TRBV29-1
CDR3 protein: CSVEDALNTEAFF
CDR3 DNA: TGCAGCGTTGAAGACGCCCTGAACACTGAAGCTTTCTTT

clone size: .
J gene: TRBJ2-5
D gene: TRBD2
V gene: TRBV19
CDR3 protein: CASQGLVQETQYF
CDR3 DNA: TGTGCCAGTCAGGGACTAGTTCAAGAGACCCAGTACTTC

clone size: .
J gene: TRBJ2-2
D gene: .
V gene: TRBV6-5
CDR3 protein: CASRARRTGELFF
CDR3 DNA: TGTGCCAGCAGGGCAAGGCGGACCGGGGAGCTGTTTTTT

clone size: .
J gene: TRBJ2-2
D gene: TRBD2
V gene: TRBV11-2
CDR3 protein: CASSLGLAGENTGELFF
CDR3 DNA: TGTGCCAGCAGCTTAGGTCTTGCGGGGGAGAACACCGGGGAGCTGTTTTTT

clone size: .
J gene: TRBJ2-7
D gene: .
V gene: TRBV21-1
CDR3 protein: CASSERRTSGNPSYEQYF
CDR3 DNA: TGTGCCAGCAGCGAACGACGGACTAGCGGGAACCCCTCCTACGAGCAGTACTTC

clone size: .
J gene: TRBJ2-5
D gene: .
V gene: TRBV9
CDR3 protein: CASSVGLLAETQYF
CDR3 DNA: TGTGCCAGCAGCGTAGGGTTACTAGCTGAGACCCAGTACTTC

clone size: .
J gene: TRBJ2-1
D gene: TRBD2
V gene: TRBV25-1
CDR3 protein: CATGLAGGFEQFF
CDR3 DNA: TGTGCCACCGGACTAGCGGGGGGTTTTGAGCAGTTCTTC

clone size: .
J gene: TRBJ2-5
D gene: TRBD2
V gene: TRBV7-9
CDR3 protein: CASSLAGGQETQYF
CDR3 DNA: TGTGCCAGCAGCTTAGCGGGGGGGCAAGAGACCCAGTACTTC

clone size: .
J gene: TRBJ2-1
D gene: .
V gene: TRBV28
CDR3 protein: CASSTWNEQFF
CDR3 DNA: TGTGCCAGCAGTACATGGAATGAGCAGTTCTTC

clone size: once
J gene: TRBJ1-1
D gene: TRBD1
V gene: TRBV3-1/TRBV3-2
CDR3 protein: CASSLTQGRTEAFF
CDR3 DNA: TGTGCCAGCAGCCTCACACAGGGGCGGACTGAAGCTTTCTTT

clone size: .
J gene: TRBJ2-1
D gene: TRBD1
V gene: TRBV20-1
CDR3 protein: CSADRVYEQFF
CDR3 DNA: TGCAGTGCTGACAGGGTGTATGAGCAGTTCTTC

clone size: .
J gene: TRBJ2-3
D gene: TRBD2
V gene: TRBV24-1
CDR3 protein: CATSESTSGGAKDTQYF
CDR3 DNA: TGTGCCACCAGTGAGTCTACTAGCGGGGGGGCGAAGGATACGCAGTATTTT

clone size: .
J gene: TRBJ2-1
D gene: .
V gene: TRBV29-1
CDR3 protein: CSVEAISYNEQFF
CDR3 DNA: TGCAGCGTTGAAGCAATCTCCTACAATGAGCAGTTCTTC

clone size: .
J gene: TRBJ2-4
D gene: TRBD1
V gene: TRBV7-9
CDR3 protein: CASSLTGAKNIQYF
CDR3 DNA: TGTGCCAGCAGCTTGACAGGGGCCAAAAACATTCAGTACTTC

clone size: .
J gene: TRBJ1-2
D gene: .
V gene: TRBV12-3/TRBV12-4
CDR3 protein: CASTTGSYGYTF
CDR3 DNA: TGTGCCAGCACTACAGGGTCCTATGGCTACACCTTC

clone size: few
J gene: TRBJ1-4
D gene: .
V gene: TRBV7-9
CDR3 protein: CASSLQLGATNEKLFF
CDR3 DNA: TGTGCCAGCAGCTTACAGCTAGGTGCAACTAATGAAAAACTGTTTTTT

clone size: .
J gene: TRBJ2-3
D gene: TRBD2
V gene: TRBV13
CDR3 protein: CASSLKPGTSETDTQYF
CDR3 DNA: TGTGCCAGCAGCTTAAAACCCGGGACTAGCGAGACAGATACGCAGTATTTT

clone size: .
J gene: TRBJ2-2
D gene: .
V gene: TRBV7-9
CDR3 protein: CASSPTRAGTGELFF
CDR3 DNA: TGTGCCAGCAGCCCGACTAGGGCGGGCACCGGGGAGCTGTTTTTT

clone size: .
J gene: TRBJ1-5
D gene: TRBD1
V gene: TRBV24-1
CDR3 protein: CATSAQGGQPQHF
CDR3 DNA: TGTGCCACCAGTGCTCAGGGGGGTCAGCCCCAGCATTTT

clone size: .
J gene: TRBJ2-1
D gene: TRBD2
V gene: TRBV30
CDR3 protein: CAWSPGTSGYNEQFF
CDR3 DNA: TGTGCCTGGAGCCCCGGGACTAGCGGCTACAATGAGCAGTTCTTC

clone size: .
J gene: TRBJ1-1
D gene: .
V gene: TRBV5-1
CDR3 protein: CASSSQNTEAFF
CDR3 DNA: TGCGCCAGCAGCTCACAGAACACTGAAGCTTTCTTT

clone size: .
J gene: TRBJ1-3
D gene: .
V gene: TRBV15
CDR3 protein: CATSRDSGNTIYF
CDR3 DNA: TGTGCCACCAGCAGGGACTCTGGAAACACCATATATTTT

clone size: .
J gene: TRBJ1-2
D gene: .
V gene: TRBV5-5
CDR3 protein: CASSLVVTPNYGYTF
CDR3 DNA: TGTGCCAGCAGCTTGGTGGTTACCCCTAACTATGGCTACACCTTC

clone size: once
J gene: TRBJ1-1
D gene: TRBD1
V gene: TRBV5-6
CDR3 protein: CASSLGDRGNTEAFF
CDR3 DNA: TGTGCCAGCAGCTTGGGAGACAGGGGGAACACTGAAGCTTTCTTT

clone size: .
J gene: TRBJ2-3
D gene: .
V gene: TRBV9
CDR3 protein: CASSVSSRTDTQYF
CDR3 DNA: TGTGCCAGCAGCGTATCCAGCAGGACAGATACGCAGTATTTT

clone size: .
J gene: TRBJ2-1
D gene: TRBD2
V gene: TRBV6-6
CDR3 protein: CASRWTSGMDEQFF
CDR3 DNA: TGTGCCAGCAGATGGACTAGCGGGATGGATGAGCAGTTCTTC

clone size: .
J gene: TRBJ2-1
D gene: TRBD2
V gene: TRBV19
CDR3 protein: CASSNGLATSYNEQFF
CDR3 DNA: TGTGCCAGTAGTAACGGACTAGCGACCTCCTACAATGAGCAGTTCTTC

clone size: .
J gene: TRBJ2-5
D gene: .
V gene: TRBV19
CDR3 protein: CASSIAETQYF
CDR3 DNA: TGTGCCAGTAGTATAGCGGAGACCCAGTACTTC

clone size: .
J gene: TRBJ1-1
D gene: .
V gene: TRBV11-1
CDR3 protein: CASSLVQAEAFF
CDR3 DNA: TGTGCCAGCAGCTTAGTTCAGGCTGAAGCTTTCTTT

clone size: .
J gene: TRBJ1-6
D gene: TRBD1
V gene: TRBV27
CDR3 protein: CASSLFGTANSPLHF
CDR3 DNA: TGTGCCAGCAGTTTATTCGGGACAGCTAATTCACCCCTCCACTTT

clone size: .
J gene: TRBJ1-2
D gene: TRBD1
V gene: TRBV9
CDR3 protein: CASSVDTGAGYGYTF
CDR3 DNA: TGTGCCAGCAGCGTAGACACAGGGGCGGGCTATGGCTACACCTTC

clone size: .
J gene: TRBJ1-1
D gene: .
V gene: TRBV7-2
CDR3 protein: CASSLVRGRNTEAFF
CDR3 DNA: TGTGCCAGCAGCTTAGTCAGGGGTCGGAACACTGAAGCTTTCTTT

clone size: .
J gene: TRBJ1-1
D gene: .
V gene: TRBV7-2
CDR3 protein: CASSQSTANTEAFF
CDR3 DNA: TGTGCCAGCAGCCAATCGACAGCGAACACTGAAGCTTTCTTT

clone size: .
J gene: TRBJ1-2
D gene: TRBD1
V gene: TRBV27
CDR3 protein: CASSLTGRRDYGYTF
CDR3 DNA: TGTGCCAGCAGTCTGACAGGGAGGAGAGACTATGGCTACACCTTC

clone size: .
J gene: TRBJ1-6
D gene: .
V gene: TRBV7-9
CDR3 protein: CASSLSGEGISPLHF
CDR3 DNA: TGTGCCAGCAGCTTATCAGGGGAGGGAATTTCACCCCTCCACTTT

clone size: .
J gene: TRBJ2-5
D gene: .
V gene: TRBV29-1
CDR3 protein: CSVDRNTSSEGGETQYF
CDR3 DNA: TGCAGCGTTGACCGAAACACTAGCAGCGAGGGTGGGGAGACCCAGTACTTC

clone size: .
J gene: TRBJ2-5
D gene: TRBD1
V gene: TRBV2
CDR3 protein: CASRGTGVRGETQYF
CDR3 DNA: TGTGCCAGCAGGGGAACAGGGGTGCGTGGGGAGACCCAGTACTTC

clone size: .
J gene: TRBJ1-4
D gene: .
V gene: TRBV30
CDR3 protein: CAWSVQWVNEKLFF
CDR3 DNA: TGTGCCTGGAGTGTACAGTGGGTTAATGAAAAACTGTTTTTT

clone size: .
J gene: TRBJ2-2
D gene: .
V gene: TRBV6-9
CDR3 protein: CASSYPQGKGTGELFF
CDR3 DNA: TGTGCCAGCAGTTATCCCCAGGGGAAGGGCACCGGGGAGCTGTTTTTT

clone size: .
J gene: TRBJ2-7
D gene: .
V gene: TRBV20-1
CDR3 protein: CSAGGTYEQYF
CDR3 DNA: TGCAGTGCCGGTGGTACCTACGAGCAGTACTTC

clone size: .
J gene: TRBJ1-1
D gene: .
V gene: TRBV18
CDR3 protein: CASSPQDYTEAFF
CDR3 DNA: TGTGCCAGCTCACCGCAGGATTACACTGAAGCTTTCTTT

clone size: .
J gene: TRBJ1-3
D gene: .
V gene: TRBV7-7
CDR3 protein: CASSQDSGNTIYF
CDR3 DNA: TGTGCCAGCAGCCAAGACTCTGGAAACACCATATATTTT

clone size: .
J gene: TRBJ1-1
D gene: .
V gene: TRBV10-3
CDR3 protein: CAISESNRNTEAFF
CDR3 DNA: TGTGCCATCAGTGAGTCGAACAGGAACACTGAAGCTTTCTTT

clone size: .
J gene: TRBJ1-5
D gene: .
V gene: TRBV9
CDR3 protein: CASSDDSSNQPQHF
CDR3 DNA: TGTGCCAGCAGCGACGACAGTAGCAATCAGCCCCAGCATTTT

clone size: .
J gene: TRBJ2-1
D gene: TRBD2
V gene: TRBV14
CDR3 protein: CASSRLAGNHNEQFF
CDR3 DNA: TGTGCCAGCAGCCGACTAGCGGGGAACCACAATGAGCAGTTCTTC